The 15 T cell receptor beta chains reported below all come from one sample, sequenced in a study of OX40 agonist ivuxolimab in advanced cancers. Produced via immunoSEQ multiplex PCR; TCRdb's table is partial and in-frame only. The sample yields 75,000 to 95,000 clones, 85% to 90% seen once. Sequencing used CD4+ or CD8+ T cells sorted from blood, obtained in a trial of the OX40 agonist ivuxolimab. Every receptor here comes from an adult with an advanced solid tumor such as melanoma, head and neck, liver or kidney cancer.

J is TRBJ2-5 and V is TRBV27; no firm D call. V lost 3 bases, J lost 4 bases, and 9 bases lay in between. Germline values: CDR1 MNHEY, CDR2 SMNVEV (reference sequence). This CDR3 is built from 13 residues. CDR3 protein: CASSLSLGETQYF. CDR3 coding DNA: TGTGCCAGCAGTTTGAGTCTTGGAGAGACCCAGTACTTC.

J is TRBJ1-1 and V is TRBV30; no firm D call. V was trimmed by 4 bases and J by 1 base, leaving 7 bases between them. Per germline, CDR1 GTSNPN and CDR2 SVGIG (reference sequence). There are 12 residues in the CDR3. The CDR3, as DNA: TGTGCCTGGATGCTTGGGAACACTGAAGCTTTCTTT. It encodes CAWMLGNTEAFF.

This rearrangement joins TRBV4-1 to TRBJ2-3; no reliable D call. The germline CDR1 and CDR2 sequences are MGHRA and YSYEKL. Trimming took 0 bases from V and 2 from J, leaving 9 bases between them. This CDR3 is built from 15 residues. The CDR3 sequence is CASSQEGWDTDTQYF. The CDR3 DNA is TGCGCCAGCAGCCAAGAGGGGTGGGACACAGATACGCAGTATTTT.

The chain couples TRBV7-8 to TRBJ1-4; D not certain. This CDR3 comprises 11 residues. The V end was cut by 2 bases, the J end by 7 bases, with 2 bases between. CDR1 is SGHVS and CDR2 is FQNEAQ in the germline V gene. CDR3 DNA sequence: TGTGCCAGCAGCTTAAGTGAAAAACTGTTTTTT. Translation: CASSLSEKLFF.

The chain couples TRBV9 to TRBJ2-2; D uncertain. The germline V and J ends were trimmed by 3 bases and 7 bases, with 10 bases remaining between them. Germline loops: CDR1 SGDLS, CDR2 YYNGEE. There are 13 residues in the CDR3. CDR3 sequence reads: CASSDKLSGELFF. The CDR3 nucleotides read TGTGCCAGCAGCGATAAGCTGAGCGGGGAGCTGTTTTTT.

The CDR3 DNA sequence: TGCGCCAGCAGCTCGAGTGGCCCCCCTGGAAACACCATATATTTT. Translated: CASSSSGPPGNTIYF. The chain joins TRBV5-1 to TRBJ1-3; D call uncertain. CDR3 size: 15 residues. Per germline, CDR1 SGHRS and CDR2 YFSETQ. Trimming shortened V by 3 bases and J by 2 bases, and 12 bases separated the two germline ends. The full variable domain, its missing parts supplied by reference TRBV5-1 and TRBJ1-3, is KAGVTQTPRYLIKTRGQQVTLSCSPISGHRSVSWYQQTPGQGLQFLFEYFSETQRNKGNFPGRFSGRQFSNSRSEMNVSTLELGDSALYLCASSSSGPPGNTIYFGEGSWLTVV.

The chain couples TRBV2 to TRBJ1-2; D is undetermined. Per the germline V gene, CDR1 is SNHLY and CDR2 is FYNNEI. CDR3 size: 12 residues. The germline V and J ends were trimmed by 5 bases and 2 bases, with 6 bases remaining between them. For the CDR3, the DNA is TGTGCCAGCAGTCTACGAAACTATGGCTACACCTTC. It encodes CASSLRNYGYTF.

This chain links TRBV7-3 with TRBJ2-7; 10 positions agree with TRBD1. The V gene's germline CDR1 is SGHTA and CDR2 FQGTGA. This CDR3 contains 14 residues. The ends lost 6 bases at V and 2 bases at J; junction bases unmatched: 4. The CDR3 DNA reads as TGTGCCAGCAGTTGGGGGACAGGGGCCTACGAGCAGTACTTC. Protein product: CASSWGTGAYEQYF.

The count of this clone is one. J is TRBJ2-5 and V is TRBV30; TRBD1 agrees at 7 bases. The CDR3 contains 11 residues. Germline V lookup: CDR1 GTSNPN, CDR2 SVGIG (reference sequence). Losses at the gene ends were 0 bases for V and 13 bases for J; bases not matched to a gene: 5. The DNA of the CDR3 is TGTGCCTGGAGTGTAGCGGACAGGTCGTACTTC. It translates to CAWSVADRSYF.

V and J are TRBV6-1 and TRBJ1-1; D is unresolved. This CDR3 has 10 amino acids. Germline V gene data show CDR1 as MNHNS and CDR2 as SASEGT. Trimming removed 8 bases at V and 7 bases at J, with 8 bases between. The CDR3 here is CASESSEAFF. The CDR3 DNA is TGTGCCAGCGAGTCGAGTGAAGCTTTCTTT.

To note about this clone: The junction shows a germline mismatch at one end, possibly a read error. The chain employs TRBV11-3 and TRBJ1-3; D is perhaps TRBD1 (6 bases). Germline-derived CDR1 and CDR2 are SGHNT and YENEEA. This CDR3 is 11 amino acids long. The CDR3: CASSFKGTMHF. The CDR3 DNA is TGTGCCAGCAGCTTTAAGGGGACAATGCATTTT.

CDR3 bases: TGTGCCAGCTCACCACGTAGGGGTCCTGACTATGGCTACACCTTC. As protein: CASSPRRGPDYGYTF. The chain uses TRBV18 and TRBJ1-2; D perhaps matches TRBD1 (5 bases). CDR3 length equals 15 residues. Germline V gene data show CDR1 as KGHSH and CDR2 as LQKENI. V lost 1 base and J lost 3, with 12 bases in between.

CDR3 sequence: CASSLDRSRTSGISYNEQFF. The DNA for the CDR3 is TGTGCCAGCAGCTTAGATCGTTCCCGGACTAGCGGGATCTCCTACAATGAGCAGTTCTTC. The chain has TRBV11-3 and TRBJ2-1; TRBD2 aligns across 12 bases. The J segment lost 0 bases and the V segment lost 0 bases, leaving 9 bases of the junction unmatched. The CDR3 consists of 20 residues. CDR1 is SGHNT and CDR2 is YENEEA in the germline V gene.

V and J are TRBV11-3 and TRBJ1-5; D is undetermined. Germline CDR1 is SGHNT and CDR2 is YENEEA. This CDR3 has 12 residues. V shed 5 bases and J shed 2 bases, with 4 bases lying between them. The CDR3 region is CASSPGNQPQHF. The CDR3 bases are TGTGCCAGCAGCCCCGGCAATCAGCCCCAGCATTTT.

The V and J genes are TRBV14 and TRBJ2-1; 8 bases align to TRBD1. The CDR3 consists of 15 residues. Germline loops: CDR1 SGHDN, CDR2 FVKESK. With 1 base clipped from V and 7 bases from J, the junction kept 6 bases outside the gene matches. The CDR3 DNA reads TGTGCCAGCAGCCAAGTCTGGACAGGGTTAAATGAGCAGTTCTTC. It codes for CASSQVWTGLNEQFF.